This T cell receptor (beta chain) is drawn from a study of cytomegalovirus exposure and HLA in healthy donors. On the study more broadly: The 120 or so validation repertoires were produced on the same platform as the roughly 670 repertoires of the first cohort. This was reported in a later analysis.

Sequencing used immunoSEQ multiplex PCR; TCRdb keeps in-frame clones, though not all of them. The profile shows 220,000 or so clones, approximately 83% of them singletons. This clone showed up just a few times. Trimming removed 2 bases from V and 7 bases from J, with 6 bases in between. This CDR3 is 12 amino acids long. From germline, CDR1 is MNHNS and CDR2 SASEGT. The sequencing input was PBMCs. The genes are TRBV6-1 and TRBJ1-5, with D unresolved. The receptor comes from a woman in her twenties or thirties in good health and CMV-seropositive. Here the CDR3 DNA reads TGTGCCAGCAGTGAATTAGGACAGCCCCAGCATTTT. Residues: CASSELGQPQHF.